The rows below give T cell receptor beta chains drawn from one sample of a study of blood T cell repertoires in COVID-19. Produced via immunoSEQ multiplex PCR; TCRdb's table is partial and in-frame only. The sample has under 35,000 clones, roughly 88% seen once. Sample: peripheral blood. Receptor source: a human donor in a cohort sampled during active COVID-19. Both conserved end residues are part of each CDR3. The D gene is left open where the match is weak. Not all rows give a size; the values are once, few, many and, for expanded clones, a class.

clone size | D gene | J gene | V gene | CDR3 DNA | CDR3 protein
NA | NA | TRBJ1-6 | TRBV30 | TGTGCCTGGAGTGGCGGGCAAGATAATTCACCCCTCCACTTT | CAWSGGQDNSPLHF
NA | TRBD2 | TRBJ2-2 | TRBV11-2 | TGTGCCAGCAGCAACCTGGCGGGGGGGAACACCGGGGAGCTGTTTTTT | CASSNLAGGNTGELFF
NA | NA | TRBJ2-3 | TRBV10-3 | TGTGCCATCAGCACTAGCACTGATACGCAGTATTTT | CAISTSTDTQYF
NA | TRBD1 | TRBJ2-2 | TRBV9 | TGTGCCAGCAGCGTCCAGACAGGGGGCCGCGCCGGGGAGCTGTTTTTT | CASSVQTGGRAGELFF
once | TRBD1 | TRBJ2-1 | TRBV5-6 | TGTGCCAGCGCTGAACAGGGACAGGAGCAGTTCTTC | CASAEQGQEQFF
NA | NA | TRBJ1-1 | TRBV21-1 | NA | CASSNPWGDGSNTEAFF
NA | NA | TRBJ2-7 | TRBV21-1 | TGTGCCAGCAGCAAAGCGCGGGGCAGCTCCTACGAGCAGTACTTC | CASSKARGSSYEQYF
NA | TRBD1 | TRBJ2-3 | TRBV5-6 | TGTGCCAGCAGCCTACGACAGGGCCCAAGCACAGATACGCAGTATTTT | CASSLRQGPSTDTQYF
NA | NA | TRBJ1-1 | TRBV7-3 | TGTGCCAGCAGTGACAGCTGGAACACTGAAGCTTTCTTT | CASSDSWNTEAFF
NA | TRBD1 | TRBJ2-1 | TRBV7-3 | TGTGCCAGCAGCTCCTATTCGGGGACAGGGGACAATGAGCAGTTCTTC | CASSSYSGTGDNEQFF
few | NA | TRBJ2-3 | TRBV7-9 | TGTGCCAGCAGCCAGGGCGATACGCAGTATTTT | CASSQGDTQYF
NA | NA | TRBJ2-6 | TRBV2 | TGTGCCAGCCTGGAACAGTACGGGACACCCCCAAGTGGGGCCAACGTCCTGACTTTC | CASLEQYGTPPSGANVLTF
NA | TRBD2 | TRBJ2-3 | TRBV11-2 | TGTGCCAGCAGCCAACTAGCGGGGGCTCCGGCGAGGGAGTATTTT | CASSQLAGAPAREYF
NA | TRBD1 | TRBJ1-2 | TRBV27 | TGTGCCAGCAGTTTGGGACAGGCTGACTATGGCTACACCTTC | CASSLGQADYGYTF
NA | NA | TRBJ2-7 | TRBV5-4 | TGTGCCAGCAGCGCCGGGACACCCGCTCGGGAGCAGTACTTC | CASSAGTPAREQYF
NA | NA | TRBJ2-2 | TRBV9 | TGTGCCAGCAGCGTTTCAAGCGCCCCCGGGGAGCTGTTTTTT | CASSVSSAPGELFF
NA | NA | TRBJ1-4 | TRBV9 | TGTGCCAGCAGCGTAGATGAGGGGGAAGCAACTAATGAAAAACTGTTTTTT | CASSVDEGEATNEKLFF
NA | NA | TRBJ2-3 | TRBV18 | TGTGCCAGCTCCTACGGGGGGGGACAGCGCACAGATACGCAGTATTTT | CASSYGGGQRTDTQYF